These T cell receptor beta chains were read from a single sample in a study of cytomegalovirus exposure and HLA in healthy donors. TCRdb's table, derived via immunoSEQ multiplex PCR, lists solely in-frame clones and lacks some. Here the sample spans around 160,000 clones, 78% being singletons. Material: PBMCs. The receptors were gathered from a man between 35 and 55 years old in good health and CMV-seropositive. The CDR3 runs from the conserved cysteine through the conserved F or W. Each record gives: J gene, D gene, clone size, V gene, CDR3 DNA, CDR3 protein. The D gene is left open where the match is weak. Expanded clones are given a class, and other clones once, few, many or no size at all.

J gene: TRBJ1-2
D gene: -
clone size: -
V gene: TRBV5-5
CDR3 DNA: TGTGCCAGCAGCTTGGAGGCCACAGCTAACTATGGCTACACCTTC
CDR3 protein: CASSLEATANYGYTF

J gene: TRBJ1-5
D gene: -
clone size: -
V gene: TRBV7-2
CDR3 DNA: TGTGCCAGCAGCTTATCGGGTTCAACTAACAATCAGCCCCAGCATTTT
CDR3 protein: CASSLSGSTNNQPQHF

J gene: TRBJ2-7
D gene: TRBD2
clone size: -
V gene: TRBV6-1
CDR3 DNA: TGTGCCATAGCGCCCGGGGGGTTTTCCTACGAGCAGTACTTC
CDR3 protein: CAIAPGGFSYEQYF

J gene: TRBJ2-5
D gene: TRBD1
clone size: -
V gene: TRBV10-3
CDR3 DNA: TGTGCCATCAGTGATCCTACTGGACAGGGGGCTCCCCAAGAGACCCAGTACTTC
CDR3 protein: CAISDPTGQGAPQETQYF

J gene: TRBJ2-3
D gene: TRBD2
clone size: -
V gene: TRBV9
CDR3 DNA: TGTGCCAGCAGCCAAGCGGGAGGGAGCACAGATACGCAGTATTTT
CDR3 protein: CASSQAGGSTDTQYF

J gene: TRBJ2-3
D gene: TRBD2
clone size: -
V gene: TRBV30
CDR3 DNA: TGTGCCTGGACCAGAGAATTGGCTAGCGGGAGGGCAGATACGCGGTATTTT
CDR3 protein: CAWTRELASGRADTRYF

J gene: TRBJ1-5
D gene: -
clone size: few
V gene: TRBV6-1
CDR3 DNA: TGTGCCAGCAGGTTGGACAGCAGTTACAATCAGCCCCAGCATTTT
CDR3 protein: CASRLDSSYNQPQHF

J gene: TRBJ1-5
D gene: TRBD1
clone size: -
V gene: TRBV19
CDR3 DNA: TGTGCCAGTAGTATAGGGGCAGGGGGGTATCAGCCCCAGCATTTT
CDR3 protein: CASSIGAGGYQPQHF

J gene: TRBJ1-1
D gene: -
clone size: -
V gene: TRBV27
CDR3 DNA: TGTGCCAGCAGTTTTAAACCAGGGATGAACACTGAAGCTTTCTTT
CDR3 protein: CASSFKPGMNTEAFF

J gene: TRBJ2-1
D gene: TRBD2
clone size: few
V gene: TRBV6-1
CDR3 DNA: TGTGCCAGCACCCGGACTAGCGATGAGCAGTTCTTC
CDR3 protein: CASTRTSDEQFF

J gene: TRBJ1-6
D gene: TRBD1
clone size: -
V gene: TRBV9
CDR3 DNA: TGTGCCAGCAGCGCCCGGACAGGTGGATATAATTCACCCCTCCACTTT
CDR3 protein: CASSARTGGYNSPLHF

J gene: TRBJ1-5
D gene: TRBD1
clone size: -
V gene: TRBV18
CDR3 DNA: TGTGCCAGCTCACCATTGGGACAGACGAATCAGCCCCAGCATTTT
CDR3 protein: CASSPLGQTNQPQHF

J gene: TRBJ2-7
D gene: TRBD2
clone size: -
V gene: TRBV5-1
CDR3 DNA: TGCGCCAGCAGCTTGGCCCCAGCGGGAGTGCGGGAGCAGTACTTC
CDR3 protein: CASSLAPAGVREQYF

J gene: TRBJ1-4
D gene: -
clone size: -
V gene: TRBV5-1
CDR3 DNA: TGCGCCAGCAGCAACCAGGGGTATAATGAAAAACTGTTTTTT
CDR3 protein: CASSNQGYNEKLFF

J gene: TRBJ1-5
D gene: TRBD1
clone size: -
V gene: TRBV19
CDR3 DNA: TGTGCCAGTAGTAGATCGGGACAGCTCGATCAGCCCCAGCATTTT
CDR3 protein: CASSRSGQLDQPQHF

J gene: TRBJ1-1
D gene: -
clone size: -
V gene: TRBV30
CDR3 DNA: TGTGCCTGGAGTGTACGCCAGACTGAAGCTTTCTTT
CDR3 protein: CAWSVRQTEAFF

J gene: TRBJ1-1
D gene: -
clone size: -
V gene: TRBV18
CDR3 DNA: TGTGCCAGCTCACCAAGCAGGTCTGAAGCTTTCTTT
CDR3 protein: CASSPSRSEAFF

J gene: TRBJ2-2
D gene: TRBD2
clone size: -
V gene: TRBV11-2
CDR3 DNA: TGTGCCAGCAGCTTATGGCGGGAGGGCCGTAACGGGGAGCTGTTTTTT
CDR3 protein: CASSLWREGRNGELFF

J gene: TRBJ2-7
D gene: TRBD2
clone size: -
V gene: TRBV28
CDR3 DNA: TGTGCCAGCAGCCGAACCGGGACTAGTTCACGGCAGTACTTC
CDR3 protein: CASSRTGTSSRQYF

J gene: TRBJ1-3
D gene: TRBD1
clone size: -
V gene: TRBV27
CDR3 DNA: TGTGCCAGCAGGGGACAGATCTCTGGAAACACCATATATTTT
CDR3 protein: CASRGQISGNTIYF

J gene: TRBJ1-4
D gene: -
clone size: -
V gene: TRBV28
CDR3 DNA: TGTGCCAGCATACAGGGACAAGGATCGACGGAACTGTTTTTT
CDR3 protein: CASIQGQGSTELFF

J gene: TRBJ2-5
D gene: TRBD2
clone size: -
V gene: TRBV2
CDR3 DNA: TGTGCCAGCAGTGAGAGCGGGAGAGGTAAAGAGACCCAGTACTTC
CDR3 protein: CASSESGRGKETQYF

J gene: TRBJ2-7
D gene: TRBD2
clone size: -
V gene: TRBV6-5
CDR3 DNA: TGTGCCAGCAGTTACTCGAAGGCGGGGGGCGCTTACGAGCAGTACTTC
CDR3 protein: CASSYSKAGGAYEQYF

J gene: TRBJ1-2
D gene: TRBD1
clone size: -
V gene: TRBV5-6
CDR3 DNA: TGTGCCAGCAGCCCGTGGACAGGATACCATGGCTACACCTTC
CDR3 protein: CASSPWTGYHGYTF

J gene: TRBJ2-1
D gene: -
clone size: -
V gene: TRBV5-1
CDR3 DNA: TGCGCCAGCAGTCGAGACCGCCAGGTTAATGAGCAGTTCTTC
CDR3 protein: CASSRDRQVNEQFF

J gene: TRBJ1-1
D gene: -
clone size: -
V gene: TRBV6-1
CDR3 DNA: TGTGCCAGCACCTACAGGGCTCAGAACACTGAAGCTTTCTTT
CDR3 protein: CASTYRAQNTEAFF

J gene: TRBJ2-3
D gene: TRBD2
clone size: -
V gene: TRBV30
CDR3 DNA: TGTGCCTGGAGTGCTAACGGGGGGGGAGATACGCAGTATTTT
CDR3 protein: CAWSANGGGDTQYF

J gene: TRBJ1-5
D gene: TRBD1
clone size: once
V gene: TRBV6-1
CDR3 DNA: TGTGCCAGCAGCCGGACAGGGGGCGCGCATCAGCCCCAGCATTTT
CDR3 protein: CASSRTGGAHQPQHF